A selection of T cell receptor beta chains follows, all from one sample in a study of shared clonotypes between healthy human individuals. Libraries were prepared by immunoSEQ multiplex PCR; TCRdb keeps only in-frame clonotypes and omits some of them. The table shows fewer than 850,000 clones, with roughly 78% occurring only once. The sequenced sample consisted of memory CD4+ T cells sorted from blood. The receptors were gathered from a woman younger than 45 in good health. Both conserved end residues are trimmed from each CDR3.

>TRBJ2-1|TRBV10-1
ASSESGTIEQF
>TRBJ1-2|TRBV5-4
ASSLETGPYGYT
>NA|TRBV2
ASDSGRGEQY
>TRBJ1-5|TRBV19
ASSENNQPQH
>TRBJ2-2|TRBV28
ASSPPLAANTGELF
>TRBJ1-5|TRBV2
ASSGQGGQPQH
>TRBJ2-5|TRBV5-4
ASSFRNSGAKETQY
>TRBJ1-3|TRBV7-9
ASTPPGGDSGNTIY
>TRBJ1-4|TRBV7-2
ASSLTGFNEKLF
>TRBJ1-2|TRBV19
ASTRGQVNYGYT
>TRBJ2-1|TRBV6-5
ASSKRTGGEQF
>TRBJ2-2|TRBV4-1
ASSQGRQGSNTGELF
>TRBJ2-3|TRBV29-1
SVDSGGGTDTQY
>TRBJ1-2|TRBV29-1
SVGQGAYGYT
>TRBJ1-1|TRBV13
ASSPPTGGTEAF
>TRBJ2-1|TRBV27
ASSLNLAGVPNEQF
>TRBJ2-5|TRBV5-1
ASSLTSHQETQY
>TRBJ1-2|TRBV14
ASSFSAGVVGYT
>TRBJ1-3|TRBV19
ASSIPLDGNTIY
>TRBJ2-3|TRBV11-2
ASSSNSGTSGRGVGTQY
>TRBJ2-5|TRBV19
ASSMKAGETQY
>TRBJ2-2|TRBV30
AWSPVGELF
>TRBJ2-3|TRBV6-4
ASSVSSTDTQY
>TRBJ1-5|TRBV7-2
ASSQEGGNQPQH
>TRBJ2-7|TRBV20-1
SASKGYEQY
>TRBJ2-2|TRBV5-4
ASSPVTGANTGELF